This entry lists 27 T cell receptor beta chains sequenced from one sample in a study of shared clonotypes between healthy human individuals. Measured with immunoSEQ multiplex PCR; TCRdb has only the in-frame clones, and not every one. The sample has about 1.5 million clones; about 96% are singletons. The source material was naive CD4+ T cells sorted from blood. The subset here: CD45RA+ positively selected. These TCRs come from a young man in good health.

V usage is TRBV18 and J usage is TRBJ2-7, with 8 bases lining up with TRBD2. V shed 6 bases, J shed 7 bases, and the junction held 11 bases outside the gene matches. The germline V gene encodes CDR1 KGHSH and CDR2 LQKENI. This CDR3 comprises 14 residues. The CDR3 DNA is TGTGCCAGCTCCCCGGGAGGGAACCGGGGGGAGCAGTACTTC. As protein: CASSPGGNRGEQYF.

The V call is TRBV19, the J call TRBJ1-1; a possible D gene is TRBD1 (5 bases). Deletions cut 5 bases from V and 1 base from J, with 8 bases between. This CDR3 has 13 amino acids. Germline CDR1 LNHDA, CDR2 SQIVND (reference sequence). For the CDR3, the DNA is TGTGCCAGTAGTTGGGGGTCGAACACTGAAGCTTTCTTT. This translates into CASSWGSNTEAFF.

This rearrangement joins TRBV7-2 to TRBJ1-1; 11 bases are a match to TRBD1. The CDR3 loop spans 14 amino acids. Germline CDR1 reads SGHTA; CDR2 reads FQGNSA. V trimming: 5 bases; J trimming: 11 bases; junction bases outside the gene matches: 10. The CDR3 bases are TGTGCCAGCAGCGAGAGAGGACAGGGGGCGAATGCTTTCTTT. It codes for CASSERGQGANAFF.

The chain links TRBV7-3 to TRBJ2-3; 7 nucleotides align to TRBD2. With V trimmed by 1 base and J by 0 bases, 7 bases remained unmatched. This CDR3 is built from 17 residues. The germline CDR1 and CDR2 sequences are SGHTA and FQGTGA. The CDR3 sequence is CASSLRPSGPSTDTQYF. CDR3 nucleotides: TGTGCCAGCAGCTTAAGGCCTAGCGGACCTAGCACAGATACGCAGTATTTT.

The rearrangement joins TRBV11-2 to TRBJ2-1; D remains unclear. V lost 5 bases, J lost 5 bases, and 16 bases lay in between. The CDR3 runs 15 residues. Germline CDR1 reads SGHAT; CDR2 reads FQNNGV. In nucleotides, the CDR3 is TGTGCCAGCAGCGCACACTCCTCCGCGGACAATGAGCAGTTCTTC. Its protein product is CASSAHSSADNEQFF.

The chain recombines TRBV6-5 with TRBJ1-2; 7 positions agree with TRBD1. The junction had 7 bases not matched to a gene; V was cut back by 2 bases and J by 7 bases. This CDR3 is 14 amino acids long. Germline lookup yields CDR1 MNHEY and CDR2 SVGAGI. Written as DNA, the CDR3 is TGTGCCAGCAGTTACGGGCAGGGGGGTGGTGGCTACACCTTC. Translation gives CASSYGQGGGGYTF.

The genes are TRBV11-2 and TRBJ2-1, with D maybe TRBD1 (5 bases). Trimming stripped 7 bases from V and 0 bases from J, with 19 bases between. This CDR3 has 17 residues. Germline values: CDR1 SGHAT, CDR2 FQNNGV. CDR3 bases: TGTGCCAGCAACACTGGGGCTTGGGGTTCCTCCTACAATGAGCAGTTCTTC. It codes for CASNTGAWGSSYNEQFF.

This chain connects TRBV28 to TRBJ2-3; 9 bases match TRBD2. The length of the CDR3 is 16 residues. The ends lost 4 bases at V and 0 bases at J; junction bases unmatched: 5. Germline lookup yields CDR1 MDHEN and CDR2 SYDVKM. CDR3 amino acids: CASSSRLAASTDTQYF. CDR3 sequence (DNA): TGTGCCAGCAGTTCCCGACTAGCGGCTAGCACAGATACGCAGTATTTT.

The rearrangement links TRBV4-3 to TRBJ1-2; TRBD1 agrees at 8 bases. CDR1 LGHNA and CDR2 YSLEER come from the germline V gene. J gave up 6 bases and V 4 bases, and 4 bases lay outside the gene matches. CDR3 length: 13 residues. The CDR3 loop reads CASSRGQGDGYTF. The CDR3 bases are TGCGCCAGCAGCCGAGGACAGGGAGATGGCTACACCTTC.

V usage is TRBV10-3 and J usage is TRBJ1-2, with D tentatively TRBD1 (5 bases). The germline V gene has CDR1 ENHRY and CDR2 SYGVKD. The ends were cut back, 5 bases at V and 3 bases at J, with 13 bases in the middle. The CDR3 sequence is 14 residues long. CDR3 bases: TGTGCCATCAGTAGCGGGGCCTCGGACTATGGCTACACCTTC. Encoded protein: CAISSGASDYGYTF.

Comments on this clone: Other DNA sequences within the sample encode an identical CDR3. V and J are TRBV7-2 and TRBJ2-7, with 7 nucleotides matching TRBD2. CDR3 length: 14 residues. V gave up 6 bases and J gave up 0 bases; unmatched junction bases: 5. Germline values: CDR1 SGHTA, CDR2 FQGNSA. CDR3 sequence reads: CASSRSGGSYEQYF. CDR3 DNA: TGTGCCAGCAGTAGATCGGGGGGCTCCTACGAGCAGTACTTC. Full variable domain (remainder filled in from reference TRBV7-2 and TRBJ2-7): GAGVSQSPSNKVTEKGKDVELRCDPISGHTALYWYRQSLGQGLEFLIYFQGNSAPDKSGLPSDRFSAERTGGSVSTLTIQRTQQEDSAVYLCASSRSGGSYEQYFGPGTRLTVT.

The rearrangement joins TRBV7-9 to TRBJ2-5; 8 bases map to TRBD1. CDR3 length equals 14 residues. The V gene's germline CDR1 is SEHNR and CDR2 FQNEAQ (reference sequence). J gave up 4 bases and V 5 bases, and 6 bases lay outside the gene matches. This CDR3 reads CASSATGVSETQYF. CDR3 bases: TGTGCCAGCAGCGCGACAGGGGTGTCAGAGACCCAGTACTTC.

The J gene is TRBJ2-7, the V gene TRBV7-3; tentative D call: TRBD1 (8 bases). The germline V gene has CDR1 SGHTA and CDR2 FQGTGA. This CDR3 comprises 14 residues. Trimming stripped 5 bases from V and 5 bases from J, with 16 bases between. CDR3 bases: TGTGCCAGCAGCCTGCGGGGGACAGGACACGAGCAGTACTTC. This encodes CASSLRGTGHEQYF.

This chain joins TRBV6-1 and TRBJ1-2, with a tentative D call TRBD1 (5 bases). V lost 1 base and J lost 2, with 11 bases in between. CDR1 is MNHNS, CDR2 SASEGT, per germline. CDR3 length: 15 residues. The CDR3 DNA sequence: TGTGCCAGCAGTGAAGTTCTTGGGACGAACTATGGCTACACCTTC. It translates to CASSEVLGTNYGYTF.

The V and J genes are TRBV4-1 and TRBJ2-3; perhaps TRBD1 as D (5 bases). V shed 2 bases and J shed 3 bases, with 15 bases lying between them. CDR1 MGHRA and CDR2 YSYEKL come from the germline V gene. There are 16 residues in the CDR3. In DNA form, the CDR3 reads TGCGCCAGCAGCCAAAAATTAAGACAGAGTACAGATACGCAGTATTTT. Amino acid sequence: CASSQKLRQSTDTQYF.

This chain connects TRBV6-6 to TRBJ2-2, with 9 bases identical to TRBD1. The CDR3 runs 14 residues. Unmatched junction bases numbered 3, after V lost 6 bases and J lost 4 bases. Germline assignment: CDR1 MNHNY and CDR2 SVGAGI (reference sequence). CDR3 DNA: TGTGCCAGCAGCCGGACAGGGGCCACCGGGGAGCTGTTTTTT. As protein: CASSRTGATGELFF.

The V gene is TRBV7-3, the J gene TRBJ2-1, with 7 bases matching TRBD1. From germline, CDR1 is SGHTA and CDR2 FQGTGA. The length of the CDR3 is 16 residues. Trimming removed 4 bases from V and 6 bases from J; junction bases left unmatched: 12. CDR3 bases: TGTGCCAGCAGCTACCGAAAGGGGGCTCTGGGCAATGAGCAGTTCTTC. Amino acid sequence: CASSYRKGALGNEQFF.

This chain connects TRBV7-2 to TRBJ2-7; D might be TRBD2 (5 bases). Germline assignment: CDR1 SGHTA and CDR2 FQGNSA. The CDR3 has 14 amino acids. The germline V and J ends were trimmed by 3 bases and 6 bases, with 15 bases remaining between them. The CDR3 region is CASSFPGSRVEQYF. In DNA form, the CDR3 reads TGTGCCAGCAGCTTCCCGGGATCTCGGGTCGAGCAGTACTTC.

The rearrangement uses TRBV2 and TRBJ1-4; no definite D call. V shed 2 bases and J shed 7 bases, with 11 bases lying between them. Germline V gives CDR1 SNHLY, CDR2 FYNNEI. The CDR3 sequence is 14 residues long. CDR3 nucleotides: TGTGCCAGCAGTGAACAGTCCTACCCTGAAAAACTGTTTTTT. Translated, it gives CASSEQSYPEKLFF.

V gene TRBV25-1 combines with J gene TRBJ2-5; TRBD2 matches 7 bases. Germline CDR1 reads MGHDK; CDR2 reads SYGVNS. Trimming at V came to 5 bases and at J to 3 bases, leaving 12 bases not matched to a gene. The CDR3 loop spans 16 amino acids. In nucleotides, the CDR3 is TGTGCCAGCAGTCCGCCGGGACTATTAAGTGAAGAGACCCAGTACTTC. It codes for CASSPPGLLSEETQYF. Full variable domain (remainder filled in from reference TRBV25-1 and TRBJ2-5): EADIYQTPRYLVIGTGKKITLECSQTMGHDKMYWYQQDPGMELHLIHYSYGVNSTEKGDLSSESTVSRIRTEHFPLTLESARPSHTSQYLCASSPPGLLSEETQYFGPGTRLLVL.

As regards this clone: A read error may account for a junction end that differs from germline. The chain carries TRBV19 and TRBJ1-2; tentatively, D is TRBD1 (5 bases). Germline V gene sequence: CDR1 LNHDA, CDR2 SQIVND (reference sequence). This CDR3 has 12 residues. The CDR3 nucleotides read TGTGCCAGTAGCCGCCCTTTCCGGGACGTTCACTTC. Translated, it gives CASSRPFRDVHF.

This rearrangement joins TRBV9 to TRBJ1-3; TRBD1 aligns across 7 bases. Germline V gene data show CDR1 as SGDLS and CDR2 as YYNGEE. Trimming at V came to 4 bases and at J to 6 bases, leaving 10 bases not matched to a gene. The CDR3 has 15 residues. Here the CDR3 reads CASSLLPGQLNTIYF. The CDR3 DNA reads TGTGCCAGCAGCCTCCTCCCGGGACAGTTAAACACCATATATTTT.

The CDR3 loop is CASSLFAREVVSYEQYF. DNA of the CDR3: TGTGCCAGCAGTTTATTCGCCCGGGAGGTAGTATCCTACGAGCAGTACTTC. The rearrangement joins TRBV28 to TRBJ2-7; 7 nucleotides align to TRBD2. The CDR3 is 17 amino acids. V was clipped by 1 base and J by 1 base; unmatched bases: 10. In germline, CDR1 is MDHEN, CDR2 SYDVKM.

This chain joins TRBV27 and TRBJ2-3; TRBD2 agrees at 12 bases. CDR1 and CDR2 from the germline V gene are MNHEY and SMNVEV (reference sequence). Trimming cost V 5 bases and J 0 bases; bases outside gene matches: 0. The CDR3 is 15 residues long. Here the CDR3 DNA reads TGTGCCAGCAGTACTAGCGGGGGGAGCACAGATACGCAGTATTTT. Its translation: CASSTSGGSTDTQYF.

The rearrangement links TRBV5-6 to TRBJ2-3; tentatively, D is TRBD2 (7 bases). CDR3 size: 14 residues. V lost 6 bases and J lost 5, with 16 bases in between. From germline, CDR1 is SGHDT and CDR2 YYEEEE. The CDR3 nucleotides are TGTGCCAGCATGAGGGGGGGCTCGGTAGATACGCAGTATTTT. Its protein is CASMRGGSVDTQYF.

The V gene is TRBV5-4, the J gene TRBJ2-2; unclear D gene. The V end lost 3 bases, the J end lost 0 bases, and 9 bases lay between the germline ends. From germline, CDR1 is SGHNT and CDR2 YYREEE (reference sequence). The CDR3 consists of 15 residues. CDR3 protein: CASSSALTNTGELFF. DNA for the CDR3: TGTGCCAGCAGCTCAGCTTTGACGAACACCGGGGAGCTGTTTTTT.

V usage is TRBV2 and J usage is TRBJ2-1; D not certain. V lost 2 bases to trimming and J lost 0 bases, with 5 bases between them. Germline CDR1 and CDR2: SNHLY and FYNNEI. This CDR3 contains 14 residues. This chain's CDR3 is CASSESVSYNEQFF. The CDR3 nucleotides read TGTGCCAGCAGTGAAAGCGTCTCCTACAATGAGCAGTTCTTC.